The T cell receptor (beta chain) under discussion was sequenced for a study of CD8 T cells in Susac syndrome. Both CD4+ and CD8+ T cells were negatively isolated, and TEMRA cells underwent FACS enrichment. Trimming left V 6 bases short and J 8 bases short, with 16 bases between. The CDR3 loop spans 13 amino acids. Germline CDR1 MNHEY, CDR2 SMNVEV (reference sequence). This clonotype was recorded once. When the RNA was reverse transcribed, random hexamers were used with an input of roughly 0.45 to 1 ug. Across 54 Vbeta and 13 Jbeta, TCR beta CDR3 was amplified with immunoSEQ multiplex PCR. Via MiXCR, TCRdb re-called the immunoSEQ multiplex PCR reads, giving one row per CDR3 protein. Counted here are approximately 80,000 distinct CDR3 sequences, 91% occurring once; the ten biggest clones make up about 0.47%.

The rearrangement links TRBV27 to TRBJ1-2; D may be TRBD1 (6 bases). Sample: CD8+ T cells from PBMCs. The TCR originated in a human donor with multiple sclerosis. CDR3 in amino acids: CASSPGAGDGYTF. The CDR3 DNA reads as TGTGCCAGCAGCCCAGGGGCTGGGGACGGCTACACCTTC.